Described below is a single T cell receptor beta chain sequence and its context. Data came from immunoSEQ multiplex PCR; TCRdb stores just in-frame clones and leaves some out. There are 950,000 to 1,100,000 clones in the sample; approximately 70% occur only once, and approximately 1.5% lies in the top ten. This sample was included in a study of shared clonotypes between healthy human individuals. The sequenced material came from memory CD4+ T cells sorted from blood. Stated subset: CD45RA-negative fraction. This clonotype was sampled from a man aged 18 to 30 in good health.

CDR3 in amino acids: CSAPPKYF. CDR3 in DNA: TGCAGTGCGCCCCCGAAGTATTTT. The V gene is TRBV20-1, the J gene TRBJ2-3; D is ambiguous. This CDR3 is 8 amino acids long. The germline V and J ends were trimmed by 6 bases and 13 bases, with 8 bases remaining between them. CDR1 is DFQATT and CDR2 is SNEGSKA in the germline V gene (reference sequence).